The source of this T cell receptor beta chain is a study of human T cells and chemical hapten exposure. Per germline, CDR1 SGHRS and CDR2 YFSETQ. V was cut by 0 bases and J by 1 base, with 4 bases left in between. This CDR3 region has 13 residues. Each CDR3 protein gets one entry after TCRdb re-called the RACE reads with MiXCR. This table holds 200,000 to 300,000 distinct CDR3 sequences, about 8.1% found once. Described time point: pre-sensitization, week 0. As to treatment: therapeutic diphenylcyclopropenone sensitization with weekly scalp DPC. This clonotype was seen ten or more times. The sequencing used whole blood, collected in connection with sensitization to the hapten diphenylcyclopropenone (DPC). The TCR sequence derives from a woman between 35 and 50 years old with alopecia areata. Some clones in this sample may be carry-over from other donors' samples. The chain employs TRBV5-1 and TRBJ1-1; D not resolved. The CDR3 region has the DNA TGCGCCAGCAGCTTGGCGACGAACACTGAAGCTTTCTTT. Its translation is CASSLATNTEAFF. Looking up the rest from reference TRBV5-1 and TRBJ1-1 gives the full variable domain: KAGVTQTPRYLIKTRGQQVTLSCSPISGHRSVSWYQQTPGQGLQFLFEYFSETQRNKGNFPGRFSGRQFSNSRSEMNVSTLELGDSALYLCASSLATNTEAFFGQGTRLTVV.